One and the same sample provided the 19 T cell receptor beta chains below, sequenced in a study of OX40 agonist ivuxolimab in advanced cancers. Only in-frame clones appear in the TCRdb table, and some are missing; sequencing was by immunoSEQ multiplex PCR. The table lists some 110,000 clones, about 90% of them singletons, with about 0.81% in the top ten. This material consisted of CD4+ or CD8+ T cells sorted from blood, taken in a trial of the OX40 agonist ivuxolimab. Receptors were obtained from an adult with an advanced solid tumor such as melanoma, head and neck, liver or kidney cancer.

This clone was found once. This chain uses TRBV19 with TRBJ2-5; 9 bases are shared with TRBD1. Trimming took 3 bases from V and 2 from J; bases not matched to a gene: 4. The CDR3 covers 15 residues. CDR1 and CDR2 (germline): LNHDA, SQIVND (reference sequence). The DNA of the CDR3 is TGTGCCAGTAGTATGGGACAGGGAGGGCAAGAGACCCAGTACTTC. Protein product: CASSMGQGGQETQYF.

Comments on this clone: Other DNA sequences in this specimen translate into the identical CDR3. The chain uses TRBV5-1 and TRBJ2-7, with a weak D call TRBD1 (7 bases). In germline, CDR1 is SGHRS, CDR2 YFSETQ. The CDR3 runs to 16 residues. V shed 4 bases and J shed 0 bases, with 17 bases lying between them. As DNA, the CDR3 is TGCGCCAGCAGCCCTCGCGGGACAGCGAGCTCCTACGAGCAGTACTTC. Translation: CASSPRGTASSYEQYF. The full variable domain, in which reference TRBV5-1 and TRBJ2-7 provide the parts outside the CDR3, is KAGVTQTPRYLIKTRGQQVTLSCSPISGHRSVSWYQQTPGQGLQFLFEYFSETQRNKGNFPGRFSGRQFSNSRSEMNVSTLELGDSALYLCASSPRGTASSYEQYFGPGTRLTVT.

The chain uses TRBV2 and TRBJ1-2; a possible D gene is TRBD1 (5 bases). Trimming cost V 7 bases and J 8 bases, with 23 bases left between them. Germline values: CDR1 SNHLY, CDR2 FYNNEI. CDR3 length equals 15 residues. In DNA, the CDR3 is TGTGCCAGCATCTGGGCACCGGGACTCCTCCTGGGCTACACCTTC. Translating it yields CASIWAPGLLLGYTF.

A note on this clone: Other DNA sequences from this sample encode an identical CDR3 as well. The J gene is TRBJ2-7, the V gene TRBV9; D not resolved. The germline V and J ends were trimmed by 0 bases and 2 bases, with 6 bases remaining between them. Germline CDR1 SGDLS, CDR2 YYNGEE. This CDR3 is built from 13 residues. In DNA form, the CDR3 reads TGTGCCAGCAGCGTAGGCCTCGCCTACGAGCAGTACTTC. This gives the protein CASSVGLAYEQYF.

The rearrangement joins TRBV6-1 to TRBJ2-1; the D gene could be TRBD1 or TRBD2 (5 bases each). Trimming stripped 5 bases from V and 5 bases from J, with 16 bases between. The CDR3 sequence is 15 residues long. From germline, CDR1 is MNHNS and CDR2 SASEGT. CDR3 loop: CASSSLGTANNEQFF. CDR3 nucleotide sequence: TGTGCCAGCAGTTCCCTCGGGACGGCAAACAATGAGCAGTTCTTC.

CDR3 loop: CASTSGAGVNTEAFF. The CDR3 nucleotides read TGTGCCAGCACCTCGGGGGCAGGGGTGAACACTGAAGCTTTCTTT. The chain recombines TRBV28 with TRBJ1-1; D possibly corresponds to TRBD1 (6 bases). The CDR3 has 15 amino acids. V gave up 7 bases and J gave up 0 bases, with 15 bases separating them. CDR1 is MDHEN and CDR2 is SYDVKM in the germline V gene.

V and J are TRBV13 and TRBJ2-7; D gene uncertain. Germline loops: CDR1 PRHDT, CDR2 FYEKMQ (reference sequence). V dropped 3 bases and J dropped 2 bases, with 11 bases sitting between them. CDR3 length equals 14 residues. The CDR3 is CASSFVGSTYEQYF. The CDR3 nucleotides read TGTGCCAGCAGCTTTGTAGGTAGCACCTACGAGCAGTACTTC.

V is TRBV5-6 and J is TRBJ2-5, with unresolved D. V was cut by 1 base and J by 2 bases, with 9 bases left in between. The germline gives CDR1 SGHDT, CDR2 YYEEEE. The CDR3 is 14 residues long. The CDR3 here is CASSLKWRQETQYF. DNA for the CDR3: TGTGCCAGCAGCTTGAAGTGGCGGCAAGAGACCCAGTACTTC.

The CDR3 bases are TGTGCCAGCAGCCCGCATAGCGGGGCGGGGGGAGAGACCCAGTACTTC. It codes for CASSPHSGAGGETQYF. The chain combines TRBV11-3 with TRBJ2-5, with 8 positions matching TRBD2. CDR3 length: 16 amino acids. Germline V gene sequence: CDR1 SGHNT, CDR2 YENEEA. With V trimmed by 5 bases and J by 4 bases, 12 bases remained unmatched.

The genes are TRBV6-5 and TRBJ2-5; tentative D call: TRBD2 (5 bases). Per the germline V gene, CDR1 is MNHEY and CDR2 is SVGAGI. The ends were cut back, 0 bases at V and 11 bases at J, with 16 bases in the middle. This CDR3 has 14 amino acids. CDR3 sequence: CASSYSSATREQYF. In nucleotides, the CDR3 is TGTGCCAGCAGTTACTCGTCGGCAACGAGGGAGCAGTACTTC.

This rearrangement joins TRBV14 to TRBJ1-2; TRBD1 matches 8 bases. The CDR3 contains 14 residues. Germline trimming cut 6 bases from V and 4 bases from J; bases unmatched to any gene: 7. Germline V gives CDR1 SGHDN, CDR2 FVKESK. CDR3 residues: CASSRTGKGYGYTF. The DNA for the CDR3 is TGTGCCAGCAGTCGGACAGGGAAAGGCTATGGCTACACCTTC.

This chain joins TRBV2 and TRBJ2-2; the D gene is possibly TRBD1 (5 bases). V lost 10 bases to trimming and J lost 1 base, with 10 bases between them. Germline V lookup: CDR1 SNHLY, CDR2 FYNNEI. CDR3 length: 13 amino acids. The CDR3 DNA reads as TGTGCCAAAACAGGCTTGAACACCGGGGAGCTGTTTTTT. It yields the protein CAKTGLNTGELFF.

Only one count was recorded for this clone. The CDR3 DNA reads as TGTGCCAGCAGCCAAGCAAGTCTCCCTGCGGGAAAACTGTTTTTT. Protein product: CASSQASLPAGKLFF. V usage is TRBV14 and J usage is TRBJ1-4; unclear D gene. V lost 1 base to trimming and J lost 10 bases, with 16 bases between them. Germline CDR1 reads SGHDN; CDR2 reads FVKESK. The CDR3 has 15 amino acids.

The V gene is TRBV7-9, the J gene TRBJ2-5, with 11 bases that match TRBD2. V lost 5 bases, J lost 3 bases, and 5 bases stayed unmatched. Germline assignment: CDR1 SEHNR and CDR2 FQNEAQ (reference sequence). CDR3 length equals 15 residues. The CDR3 loop is CASSASTSGKETQYF. DNA of the CDR3: TGTGCCAGCAGCGCGTCGACTAGCGGGAAAGAGACCCAGTACTTC.

The chain joins TRBV25-1 to TRBJ2-7; 11 bases are shared with TRBD2. The CDR3 consists of 15 residues. Losses at the gene ends were 4 bases for V and 2 bases for J; bases not matched to a gene: 4. Germline V gene data show CDR1 as MGHDK and CDR2 as SYGVNS. CDR3 DNA: TGTGCCAGCAGTGGAGGACTAGCGGGTGCCTACGAGCAGTACTTC. It encodes CASSGGLAGAYEQYF.

This clone appeared a single time. This sequence joins TRBV29-1 and TRBJ2-5; TRBD1 agrees at 9 bases. This CDR3 is built from 13 residues. Germline V gene lookup returns CDR1 SQVTM and CDR2 ANQGSEA. V lost 7 bases and J lost 2; bases outside the gene matches: 5. DNA for the CDR3: TGCAGCGAGAGGGACAGGGCTCAAGAGACCCAGTACTTC. This sequence encodes CSERDRAQETQYF.

CDR3 loop: CASSPGRGGMFGANVLTF. The CDR3 region has the DNA TGTGCCAGCAGCCCGGGCAGGGGGGGAATGTTTGGGGCCAACGTCCTGACTTTC. V and J are TRBV28 and TRBJ2-6; D possibly uses TRBD1 or TRBD2 (7 bases each). The germline gives CDR1 MDHEN, CDR2 SYDVKM. V was clipped by 6 bases and J by 3 bases, with 21 bases between them. The CDR3 is made up of 18 amino acids.

V and J are TRBV29-1 and TRBJ2-5; 8 bases match TRBD1. V was pared by 7 bases and J by 6 bases, with 16 bases of the junction left unmatched. Germline V gene data show CDR1 as SQVTM and CDR2 as ANQGSEA. The CDR3 totals 15 residues. CDR3 coding DNA: TGCAGCGCCCACGTCGGACAGGGCCCCAAGAAGACCCAGTACTTC. Its protein product is CSAHVGQGPKKTQYF.

The chain combines TRBV6-6 with TRBJ2-3; possible D gene TRBD2, 6 bases. This CDR3 is built from 15 residues. V lost 4 bases and J lost 4, with 15 bases in between. Germline CDR1 MNHNY, CDR2 SVGAGI (reference sequence). The CDR3 region has the DNA TGTGCCAGCAGTTCCCCGACTAGATCTCCAGATACGCAGTATTTT. As protein: CASSSPTRSPDTQYF.